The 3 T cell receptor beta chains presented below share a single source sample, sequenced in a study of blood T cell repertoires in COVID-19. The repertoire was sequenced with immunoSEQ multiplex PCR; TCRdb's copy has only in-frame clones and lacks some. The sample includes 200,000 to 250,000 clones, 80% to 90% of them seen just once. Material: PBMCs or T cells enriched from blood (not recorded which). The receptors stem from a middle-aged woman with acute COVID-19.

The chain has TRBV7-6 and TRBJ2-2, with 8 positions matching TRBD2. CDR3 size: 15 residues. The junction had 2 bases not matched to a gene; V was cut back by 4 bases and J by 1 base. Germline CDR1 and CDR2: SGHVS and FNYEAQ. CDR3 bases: TGTGCCAGCAGCTCGGCGGGGGGGAACACCGGGGAGCTGTTTTTT. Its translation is CASSSAGGNTGELFF.

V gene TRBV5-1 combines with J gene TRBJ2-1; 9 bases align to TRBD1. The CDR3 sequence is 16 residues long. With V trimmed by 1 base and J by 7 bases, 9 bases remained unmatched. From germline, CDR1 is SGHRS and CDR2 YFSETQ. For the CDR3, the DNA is TGCGCCAGCAGCTTGATTACAGGGGGCGTTTCTAATGAGCAGTTCTTC. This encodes CASSLITGGVSNEQFF.

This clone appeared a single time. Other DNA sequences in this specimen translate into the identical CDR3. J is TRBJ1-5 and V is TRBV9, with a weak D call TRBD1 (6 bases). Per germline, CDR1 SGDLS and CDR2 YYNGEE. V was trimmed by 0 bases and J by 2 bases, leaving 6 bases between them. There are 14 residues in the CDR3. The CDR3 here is CASSVGQGNQPQHF. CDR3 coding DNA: TGTGCCAGCAGCGTAGGACAGGGCAATCAGCCCCAGCATTTT.